This TCR beta chain is from a study of identical twins. The germline CDR1 and CDR2 sequences are SGHDN and FVKESK. The V gene lost 0 bases and the J gene lost 1 base, with 12 bases spanning the gap. This CDR3 contains 16 residues. Each CDR3 protein gets one entry after TCRdb re-called the 5' RACE reads with MiXCR. The sample carries approximately 550,000 distinct CDR3 sequences, about a fifth recorded once. This sample was shared with a second study, whose subject was yellow fever vaccine responses in identical twins.

The TCR was taken from a woman under 30 in good health. What was sequenced was CD4+ T cells sorted from blood. The rearrangement joins TRBV14 to TRBJ2-5; the D is unclear. CDR3 DNA sequence: TGTGCCAGCAGCCAAGATGGGATTGGGGTCCAAGAGACCCAGTACTTC. It encodes CASSQDGIGVQETQYF.